These 4 T cell receptor beta chains came from one sample sequenced in a study of cytomegalovirus exposure and HLA in healthy donors. The PCR used 60 Vbeta and 13 Jbeta primers. Clones were sequenced by immunoSEQ multiplex PCR, and TCRdb holds only the in-frame ones, with some missing. In the table there are around 150,000 clones, around four fifths of which are singletons. What was sequenced was PBMCs. The origin of the receptors is a man aged 50 to 60 in good health and CMV-seropositive.

The chain couples TRBV6-1 to TRBJ1-2; weak D call: TRBD1 (5 bases). In germline, CDR1 is MNHNS, CDR2 SASEGT. V dropped 6 bases and J dropped 4 bases, with 12 bases sitting between them. The CDR3 runs to 13 residues. Here the CDR3 DNA reads TGTGCCAGCAGCGGGCAGGGCGTCTATGGCTACACCTTC. Its translation is CASSGQGVYGYTF.

The gene calls are TRBV7-9 and TRBJ1-4; 7 bases line up with TRBD1. Per germline, CDR1 SEHNR and CDR2 FQNEAQ (reference sequence). The J segment lost 3 bases and the V segment lost 5 bases, leaving 9 bases of the junction unmatched. The CDR3 covers 16 residues. The CDR3 region is CASSLTGEVANEKLFF. Written as DNA, the CDR3 is TGTGCCAGCAGCCTCACAGGGGAGGTGGCTAATGAAAAACTGTTTTTT.

This clone was seen a few times. The chain is built from TRBV5-1 and TRBJ2-7; no reliable D call. Germline loops: CDR1 SGHRS, CDR2 YFSETQ. CDR3 size: 12 residues. The ends were cut back, 3 bases at V and 1 base at J, with 5 bases in the middle. CDR3 DNA sequence: TGCGCCAGCAGCTCCCCGTCCTACGAGCAGTACTTC. Its protein is CASSSPSYEQYF.

V gene TRBV10-3 combines with J gene TRBJ1-5; a weak D match, TRBD1 (5 bases). Trimming stripped 10 bases from V and 3 bases from J, with 16 bases between. The CDR3 runs 14 residues. Germline V gene sequence: CDR1 ENHRY, CDR2 SYGVKD. The CDR3 loop reads CASNQGIDNQPQHF. CDR3 DNA sequence: TGTGCCAGCAACCAGGGAATAGACAATCAGCCCCAGCATTTT.